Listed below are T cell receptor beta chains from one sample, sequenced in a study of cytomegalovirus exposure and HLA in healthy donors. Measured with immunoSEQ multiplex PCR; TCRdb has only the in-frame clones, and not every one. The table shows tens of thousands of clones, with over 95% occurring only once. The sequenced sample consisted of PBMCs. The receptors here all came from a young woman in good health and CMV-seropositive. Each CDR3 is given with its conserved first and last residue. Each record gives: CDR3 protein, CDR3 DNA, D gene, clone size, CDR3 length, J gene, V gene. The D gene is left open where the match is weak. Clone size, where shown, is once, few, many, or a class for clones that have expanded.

CASSGGSGRPPDTQYF,TGTGCCAGCAGTGGCGGGAGCGGGAGACCCCCAGATACGCAGTATTTT,TRBD2,NA,16,TRBJ2-3,TRBV2
CASSVTAGEETQYF,TGTGCCAGCAGCGTTACAGCGGGAGAGGAGACCCAGTACTTC,TRBD2,NA,14,TRBJ2-5,TRBV9
CASSLEGGVGEQYF,TGTGCCAGCAGCTTAGAAGGGGGAGTAGGGGAGCAGTACTTC,NA,NA,14,TRBJ2-7,TRBV11-2
CASRRAGGYTF,TGTGCCAGTAGAAGGGCGGGGGGCTACACCTTC,NA,NA,11,TRBJ1-2,TRBV19
CASSPGTGLSYGYTF,TGTGCCAGCAGCCCCGGGACAGGTCTGAGCTATGGCTACACCTTC,TRBD1,NA,15,TRBJ1-2,TRBV16
CASSHNKFDWAGDAYNEQFF,TGTGCCAGCAGCCATAATAAGTTTGACTGGGCGGGAGATGCCTACAATGAGCAGTTCTTC,TRBD2,once,20,TRBJ2-1,TRBV27
CASSYSVPWEQYF,TGTGCCAGCAGTTATAGTGTACCCTGGGAGCAGTACTTC,NA,NA,13,TRBJ2-7,TRBV6-6
CASSPKTDFQETQYF,TGTGCCAGCAGCCCCAAGACAGACTTCCAAGAGACCCAGTACTTC,NA,NA,15,TRBJ2-5,TRBV7-2
CASSLLHPSRDPTDTQYF,TGTGCCAGCAGCTTGTTGCATCCTAGCCGAGATCCCACAGATACGCAGTATTTT,NA,NA,18,TRBJ2-3,TRBV5-6
CASSIGLAGGTTDTQYF,TGTGCCAGTAGTATAGGACTAGCGGGAGGGACCACAGATACGCAGTATTTT,TRBD2,NA,17,TRBJ2-3,TRBV19
CSVAGTGGPSYF,TGCAGCGTTGCCGGTACGGGAGGTCCGTCGTACTTC,TRBD2,once,12,TRBJ2-7,TRBV29-1
CASRPGLAGVETQYF,TGTGCCAGCAGACCCGGACTAGCGGGAGTCGAGACCCAGTACTTC,TRBD2,NA,15,TRBJ2-5,TRBV6-6
CASSLRTGGQPQHF,TGTGCCAGCAGCCTACGGACAGGGGGTCAGCCCCAGCATTTT,TRBD1,NA,14,TRBJ1-5,TRBV16
CASSFRQYSNQPQHF,TGTGCCAGCAGTTTCCGACAGTATAGCAATCAGCCCCAGCATTTT,NA,NA,15,TRBJ1-5,TRBV27
CASSLGETSGSYEQYF,TGTGCCAGCAGCTTAGGAGAGACTAGCGGGTCCTACGAGCAGTACTTC,TRBD2,NA,16,TRBJ2-7,TRBV11-3
CAWSDNIPGRNTIYF,TGTGCCTGGAGTGATAACATACCGGGAAGGAACACCATATATTTT,NA,NA,15,TRBJ1-3,TRBV30